This entry lists 18 T cell receptor beta chains sequenced from one sample in a study of cytomegalovirus exposure and HLA in healthy donors. The PCR was carried out with 60 Vbeta primers and 13 Jbeta primers. Libraries were prepared by immunoSEQ multiplex PCR; TCRdb keeps only in-frame clonotypes and omits some of them. The top ten hold more than 2.5% of the sample, which has 150,000 to 200,000 clones, roughly four fifths seen once. Sequences were obtained from PBMCs. The receptors were sampled from a female donor in good health and CMV-seronegative.

The V and J genes are TRBV7-9 and TRBJ2-1; D may be TRBD1 (6 bases). The germline V gene encodes CDR1 SEHNR and CDR2 FQNEAQ (reference sequence). This CDR3 is built from 13 residues. V lost 3 bases, J lost 7 bases, and 10 bases lay in between. Here the CDR3 DNA reads TGTGCCAGCAGCTTTACAGGGAAGAATGAGCAGTTCTTC. The encoded protein is CASSFTGKNEQFF.

This clone was detected only once. As the CDR3 is not closed by the conserved phenylalanine or tryptophan, this likely results from a read error. Because the CDR3's place on the DNA is in doubt, the DNA is left out and the CDR3 is given as listed by TCRdb. V gene TRBV12-2 combines with J gene TRBJ1-2; TRBD1, as called in the table, went unchecked against the DNA. TRBV12-2 counts as a pseudogene. Termini included, the CDR3 measures 18 amino acids. The CDR3 here is CASRALGTGGTSNYGYTL.

The genes are TRBV15 and TRBJ1-4, with 8 bases lining up with TRBD1. CDR3 length equals 15 residues. Germline CDR1 LNHNV, CDR2 YYDKDF (reference sequence). J was trimmed by 7 bases and V by 3 bases; bases with no gene match: 7. The CDR3 sequence: CATSSRDRRGEKLFF. Written as DNA, the CDR3 is TGTGCCACCAGCAGCCGGGACAGGAGGGGTGAAAAACTGTTTTTT.

V is TRBV2 and J is TRBJ2-7, with D perhaps TRBD2 (6 bases). CDR1 and CDR2 (germline): SNHLY, FYNNEI. The germline V and J ends were trimmed by 9 bases and 1 base, with 13 bases remaining between them. This CDR3 comprises 13 residues. The CDR3 DNA reads as TGTGCCAGTTCAGGGACTTCGTCCTACGAGCAGTACTTC. Translation gives CASSGTSSYEQYF.

The rearrangement joins TRBV4-3 to TRBJ1-2, with 8 bases matching TRBD1. The length of the CDR3 is 16 residues. CDR1 and CDR2 (germline): LGHNA, YSLEER. The J segment lost 8 bases and the V segment lost 2 bases, leaving 13 bases of the junction unmatched. CDR3 sequence reads: CASSQTGLGTGRGYTF. In DNA, the CDR3 is TGCGCCAGCAGCCAAACGGGTTTGGGGACAGGACGGGGCTACACCTTC.

The chain recombines TRBV4-3 with TRBJ2-7; perhaps TRBD1 as D (6 bases). The CDR3 totals 15 residues. Germline CDR1 is LGHNA and CDR2 is YSLEER. Trimming pared 0 bases from V and 7 bases from J, leaving 16 bases between. Here the CDR3 reads CASSQEPGDLREQYF. The CDR3 DNA is TGCGCCAGCAGCCAAGAACCAGGGGATCTGCGGGAGCAGTACTTC.

The V call is TRBV7-9, the J call TRBJ2-5, with a tentative D call TRBD2 (6 bases). This CDR3 has 19 amino acids. Trimming stripped 1 base from V and 0 bases from J, with 21 bases between. Per the germline V gene, CDR1 is SEHNR and CDR2 is FQNEAQ (reference sequence). The CDR3 sequence: CASSLGYGSAAGYQETQYF. The CDR3 region has the DNA TGTGCCAGCAGCTTAGGGTACGGGAGCGCCGCGGGGTACCAAGAGACCCAGTACTTC. Full variable domain (missing parts from reference TRBV7-9 and TRBJ2-5): DTGVSQNPRHKITKRGQNVTFRCDPISEHNRLYWYRQTLGQGPEFLTYFQNEAQLEKSRLLSDRFSAERPKGSFSTLEIQRTEQGDSAMYLCASSLGYGSAAGYQETQYFGPGTRLLVL.

On this clone itself: The identical CDR3 is also encoded by other nucleotide sequences in the sample. This chain links TRBV28 with TRBJ2-1, with 7 bases matching TRBD1. In germline, CDR1 is MDHEN, CDR2 SYDVKM. J gave up 5 bases and V 3 bases, and 13 bases lay outside the gene matches. The CDR3 has 17 amino acids. CDR3 residues: CASSFAKITGVDNEQFF. CDR3 DNA: TGTGCCAGCAGTTTCGCTAAAATCACAGGGGTGGACAATGAGCAGTTCTTC.

The chain recombines TRBV20-1 with TRBJ2-7, with TRBD2 as a possible D gene (5 bases). The CDR3 consists of 11 residues. Trimming left V 7 bases short and J 2 bases short, with 9 bases between. Looked up from germline, CDR1 is DFQATT and CDR2 is SNEGSKA (reference sequence). The CDR3 protein is CSGVRAYEQYF. The CDR3 coding sequence is TGCAGTGGAGTGAGGGCCTACGAGCAGTACTTC.

The chain couples TRBV7-6 to TRBJ2-7; 11 positions match TRBD2. This CDR3 comprises 17 residues. The junction had 15 bases not matched to a gene; V was cut back by 5 bases and J by 6 bases. CDR1 SGHVS and CDR2 FNYEAQ come from the germline V gene. The CDR3 DNA reads as TGTGCCAGCAGCCGATCCGAGGATAGCGGGAGGGGAGGCGAGCAGTACTTC. Protein: CASSRSEDSGRGGEQYF.

The chain employs TRBV5-1 and TRBJ2-5; D perhaps matches TRBD2 (7 bases). Judging by the DNA end, TRBJ2-7 fits better; the J call may be wrong. The CDR3 has 16 residues. Germline V gene data show CDR1 as SGHRS and CDR2 as YFSETQ. The DNA of the CDR3 is TGCGCCAGGTGCGGGGGCCCCTTTAAATTTTCCTACGAGCAGTACTTC. Encoded protein: CARCGGPFKFSYEQYF.

The V gene is TRBV2, the J gene TRBJ2-5; 9 bases fit TRBD1. From germline, CDR1 is SNHLY and CDR2 FYNNEI. This CDR3 is built from 15 residues. Trimming removed 2 bases from V and 4 bases from J; junction bases left unmatched: 5. This CDR3 reads CASSEFSTGGETQYF. Written as DNA, the CDR3 is TGTGCCAGCAGTGAATTTTCGACAGGGGGAGAGACCCAGTACTTC.

V usage is TRBV7-2 and J usage is TRBJ2-2, with 8 nucleotides matching TRBD2. V gave up 3 bases and J gave up 5 bases; unmatched junction bases: 5. Per germline, CDR1 SGHTA and CDR2 FQGNSA. CDR3 length: 15 amino acids. In DNA, the CDR3 is TGTGCCAGCAGCTTGGTAGCGGGATATACCGGGGAGCTGTTTTTT. This gives the protein CASSLVAGYTGELFF.

This clone has only a few counts. The rearrangement joins TRBV6-5 to TRBJ2-5; a possible D gene is TRBD1 (6 bases). V lost 5 bases to trimming and J lost 4 bases, with 14 bases between them. Germline CDR1 is MNHEY and CDR2 is SVGAGI. The CDR3 has 14 residues. The CDR3 DNA sequence: TGTGCCAGCAGTGCGACAGGTAGTGGAGAGACCCAGTACTTC. This encodes CASSATGSGETQYF.

This clone was recorded once. The V gene is TRBV7-9, the J gene TRBJ2-4; 8 bases fit TRBD1. Germline-derived CDR1 and CDR2 are SEHNR and FQNEAQ (reference sequence). The V gene end was trimmed by 6 bases and the J gene end by 1 base; junction bases not matched to a gene: 8. The CDR3 is 16 residues long. The CDR3 sequence: CASSRRTGGAKNIQYF. The CDR3 region has the DNA TGTGCCAGCAGTCGTAGAACAGGGGGGGCCAAAAACATTCAGTACTTC.

The chain is built from TRBV19 and TRBJ1-4; 10 bases agree with TRBD1. V lost 7 bases and J lost 5; bases outside the gene matches: 7. CDR1 and CDR2 from the germline V gene are LNHDA and SQIVND (reference sequence). The CDR3 has 15 amino acids. In DNA form, the CDR3 reads TGTGCCAGTACGACAGGGGGCCACCCCAATGAAAAACTGTTTTTT. It specifies CASTTGGHPNEKLFF. The full variable domain, in which reference TRBV19 and TRBJ1-4 provide the parts outside the CDR3, is DGGITQSPKYLFRKEGQNVTLSCEQNLNHDAMYWYRQDPGQGLRLIYYSQIVNDFQKGDIAEGYSVSREKKESFPLTVTSAQKNPTAFYLCASTTGGHPNEKLFFGSGTQLSVL.

This clone was seen a few times. As DNA, the CDR3 is TGTGCCAGCAGTTCGACAGTCTACGAGCAGTACTTC. It specifies CASSSTVYEQYF. The chain employs TRBV28 and TRBJ2-7; D is perhaps TRBD1 (5 bases). The V gene lost 4 bases and the J gene lost 3 bases, with 7 bases spanning the gap. Germline assignment: CDR1 MDHEN and CDR2 SYDVKM. The CDR3 is 12 amino acids.

As to this clone: The junction departs from the called germline gene at one end, perhaps through a read error. The chain employs TRBV7-9 and TRBJ1-1; TRBD1 aligns across 7 bases. CDR3 size: 13 residues. Germline lookup yields CDR1 SEHNR and CDR2 FQNEAQ (reference sequence). The CDR3 region has the DNA TGTTCCAGCAGCGCAAGACAGGGTACTGAAGCTTTCTTT. Its protein product is CSSSARQGTEAFF.